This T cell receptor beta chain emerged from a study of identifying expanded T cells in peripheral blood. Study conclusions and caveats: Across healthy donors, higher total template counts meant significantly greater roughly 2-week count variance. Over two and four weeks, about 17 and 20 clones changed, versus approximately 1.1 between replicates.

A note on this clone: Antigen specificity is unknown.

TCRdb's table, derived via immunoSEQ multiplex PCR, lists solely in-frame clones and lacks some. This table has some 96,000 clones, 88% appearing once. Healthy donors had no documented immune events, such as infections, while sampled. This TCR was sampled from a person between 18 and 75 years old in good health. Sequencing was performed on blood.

In nucleotides, the CDR3 is TGTGCCAGCAGCCAACCGGGACAGGGAAAAAACGAGCAGTACTTC. Translation gives CASSQPGQGKNEQYF. This chain connects TRBV7-8 to TRBJ2-7, with 9 bases identical to TRBD1. CDR3 length equals 15 residues. The V gene end was trimmed by 5 bases and the J gene end by 5 bases; junction bases not matched to a gene: 10. CDR1 and CDR2 (germline): SGHVS, FQNEAQ.